This T cell receptor beta chain derives from a study of shared T cell receptors in the human thymus. Sequencing used immunoSEQ multiplex PCR; TCRdb keeps in-frame clones, though not all of them. The sample shows some 700,000 clones, roughly 85% of them seen only once. The CDR3 covers 14 residues. Trimming pared 5 bases from V and 7 bases from J, leaving 18 bases between. The V gene's germline CDR1 is SGHTA and CDR2 FQGNSA. This same sample was also part of a study on human thymus T cells. As that report states: Resections obtained during corrective heart surgery supplied the thymus tissue. Seemingly biased V and J gene usage marked thymic and blood repertoires. Reports from related research described highly overlapping thymic repertoires among unrelated individuals.

The clonotype was recovered from a girl under three years old with a congenital heart defect. The chain has TRBV7-2 and TRBJ2-7; D unresolved. Input material: thymocytes. The CDR3 sequence is CASSRYPGSREQYF. DNA of the CDR3: TGTGCCAGCAGCCGATACCCCGGTAGCCGGGAGCAGTACTTC.